This entry features one T cell receptor beta chain sequence. Its antigen is not identified. Profiled with immunoSEQ multiplex PCR; TCRdb holds only in-frame clones, not every one. This sample has around 1.9 million clones, with 85% to 95% found just once. CD45RO negativity and positive selection for CCR7 defined naive CD8 cells, a population that excluded terminally differentiated effector memory CD45RA+ cells. The trim removed 5 bases at V and 3 bases at J, leaving 6 bases unmatched. The CDR3 is made up of 15 amino acids. Germline V gene lookup returns CDR1 WSHSY and CDR2 SAAADI. This entry comes from a study of shared clonotypes between healthy human individuals. The study's findings and limits: Among a handful of donors, approximately 4.6% of naive CD4 clonotypes were found in common.

The TCR sequence derives from a man younger than 35 in good health. Some clones in this sample may be carry-over from other donors' samples. The sample consisted of naive CD8+ T cells from PBMCs. The chain is built from TRBV10-2 and TRBJ1-2; TRBD1 agrees at 10 bases. The DNA of the CDR3 is TGCGCCAGCAGTCCTCCCGGGACAGGGGACTATGGCTACACCTTC. This gives the protein CASSPPGTGDYGYTF.